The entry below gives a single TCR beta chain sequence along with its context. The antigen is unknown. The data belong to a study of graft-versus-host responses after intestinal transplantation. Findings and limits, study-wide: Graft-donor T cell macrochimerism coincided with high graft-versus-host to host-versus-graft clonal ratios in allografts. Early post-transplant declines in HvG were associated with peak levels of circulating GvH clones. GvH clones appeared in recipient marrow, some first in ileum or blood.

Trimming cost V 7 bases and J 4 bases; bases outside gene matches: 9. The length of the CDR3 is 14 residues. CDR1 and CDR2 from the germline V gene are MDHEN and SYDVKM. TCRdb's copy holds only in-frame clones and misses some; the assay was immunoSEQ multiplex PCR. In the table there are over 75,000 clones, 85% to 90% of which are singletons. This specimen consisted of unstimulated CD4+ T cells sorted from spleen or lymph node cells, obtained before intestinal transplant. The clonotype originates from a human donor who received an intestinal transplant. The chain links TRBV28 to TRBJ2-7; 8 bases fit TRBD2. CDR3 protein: CASKPSGSAYEQYF. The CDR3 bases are TGTGCCAGCAAACCTAGCGGGTCGGCGTACGAGCAGTACTTC.